Following are 5 T cell receptor beta chains from one sample sequenced in a study of T cell responses to AZD1222 COVID-19 vaccine (dated by TCRdb to 2020 to 2022). In the paper's terms, the time point label means: baseline before first vaccination. The library relied on the immunoSEQ multiplex PCR assay. TCRdb carries this immuneACCESS record with in-frame sequences only. Its versions omit some clonotypes, under half of them owing to an unresolved V gene in the studies checked, with the rest unexplained. The sample table lists roughly 120,000 clones, around 90% of them with a count of one. Of the sample, about 5.2% is held by the ten largest clones. This specimen was peripheral blood, taken on day 0 of AZD1222 vaccination. Receptors originate from an adult in good health.

The J gene is TRBJ1-6, the V gene TRBV7-2, with a weak D call TRBD1 (6 bases). This CDR3 region has 14 residues. Trimming left V 4 bases short and J 9 bases short, with 13 bases between. CDR1 is SGHTA, CDR2 FQGNSA, per germline. The CDR3 DNA reads as TGTGCCAGCAGCTCGGGGGCAGGCTCTTCACCCCTCCACTTT. It specifies CASSSGAGSSPLHF.

The chain has TRBV28 and TRBJ1-5, with TRBD1 identical over 9 bases. Germline trimming cut 5 bases from V and 6 bases from J; bases unmatched to any gene: 8. CDR1 and CDR2 from the germline V gene are MDHEN and SYDVKM. The CDR3 is 15 residues long. The CDR3 nucleotides read TGTGCCAGCAGTACCTCTGACAGGGGGGTTCAGCCCCAGCATTTT. Translation: CASSTSDRGVQPQHF.

This chain uses TRBV5-1 with TRBJ1-3, with D uncertain. Germline V gene lookup returns CDR1 SGHRS and CDR2 YFSETQ. V gave up 0 bases and J gave up 0 bases, with 13 bases separating them. The CDR3 runs 17 residues. The CDR3 DNA sequence: TGCGCCAGCAGCTTGGTGGCAGCCGGAAGCTCTGGAAACACCATATATTTT. This codes for CASSLVAAGSSGNTIYF.

This chain joins TRBV7-2 and TRBJ2-3, with D perhaps matching TRBD1 or TRBD2 (5 bases each). The CDR3 loop spans 12 amino acids. In germline, CDR1 is SGHTA, CDR2 FQGNSA. V shed 4 bases and J shed 3 bases, with 5 bases lying between them. The CDR3 DNA sequence: TGTGCCAGCAGCTGGGGGACAGATACGCAGTATTTT. As protein: CASSWGTDTQYF. The variable domain in full, completed from reference TRBV7-2 and TRBJ2-3, reads GAGVSQSPSNKVTEKGKDVELRCDPISGHTALYWYRQSLGQGLEFLIYFQGNSAPDKSGLPSDRFSAERTGGSVSTLTIQRTQQEDSAVYLCASSWGTDTQYFGPGTRLTVL.

The rearrangement uses TRBV2 and TRBJ1-4, with D possibly matching TRBD1 (6 bases). The CDR3 consists of 14 residues. Trimming pared 3 bases from V and 6 bases from J, leaving 11 bases between. Germline V gives CDR1 SNHLY, CDR2 FYNNEI. The CDR3 region is CASSEGGAHEKLFF. CDR3 nucleotide sequence: TGTGCCAGCAGTGAGGGGGGGGCACATGAAAAACTGTTTTTT.